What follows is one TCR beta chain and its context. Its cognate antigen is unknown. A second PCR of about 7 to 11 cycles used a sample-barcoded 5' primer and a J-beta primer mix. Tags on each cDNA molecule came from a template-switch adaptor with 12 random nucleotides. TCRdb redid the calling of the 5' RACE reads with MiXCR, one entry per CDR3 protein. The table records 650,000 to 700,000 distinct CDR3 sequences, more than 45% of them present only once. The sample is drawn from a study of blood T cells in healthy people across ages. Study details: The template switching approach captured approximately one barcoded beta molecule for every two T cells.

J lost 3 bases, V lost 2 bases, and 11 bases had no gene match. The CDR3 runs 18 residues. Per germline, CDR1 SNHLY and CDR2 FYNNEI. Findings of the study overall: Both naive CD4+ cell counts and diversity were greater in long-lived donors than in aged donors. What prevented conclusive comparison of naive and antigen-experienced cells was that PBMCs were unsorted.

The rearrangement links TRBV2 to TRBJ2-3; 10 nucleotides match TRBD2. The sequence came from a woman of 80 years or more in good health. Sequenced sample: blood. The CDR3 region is CASSESVAASGSTDTQYF. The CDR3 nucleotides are TGTGCCAGCAGTGAAAGCGTGGCGGCTAGCGGGAGTACAGATACGCAGTATTTT. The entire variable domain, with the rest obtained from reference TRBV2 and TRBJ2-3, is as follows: EPEVTQTPSHQVTQMGQEVILRCVPISNHLYFYWYRQILGQKVEFLVSFYNNEISEKSEIFDDQFSVERPDGSNFTLKIRSTKLEDSAMYFCASSESVAASGSTDTQYFGPGTRLTVL.